These 26 T cell receptor beta chains came from one sample sequenced in a study of spatial heterogeneity in lung cancer. Study outcomes and limitations: Counts of expanded alpha and beta TCRs within tumors tracked the tumor nonsynonymous mutation count.

TCRdb processed the 5' RACE reads anew with MiXCR; each CDR3 protein has one entry. The table has some 7,700 distinct CDR3 sequences, 8% to 10% seen once. For these receptors, no antigen is known. Time point given: sample taken at primary tumor resection. Sequencing was performed on lung tumor tissue, taken at surgery. These receptors came from a male donor with early-stage non-small cell lung cancer.

This sequence joins TRBV11-2 and TRBJ1-6, with a weak D call TRBD1 (5 bases). Per germline, CDR1 SGHAT and CDR2 FQNNGV. The germline V and J ends were trimmed by 5 bases and 14 bases, with 16 bases remaining between them. This CDR3 has 13 residues. CDR3 in DNA: TGTGCCAGCAGCCCCAGTCCGGGGGAGGCCCTCCACTTT. Its protein product is CASSPSPGEALHF. Using reference TRBV11-2 and TRBJ1-6 for the parts outside the CDR3, the full variable domain is EAGVAQSPRYKIIEKRQSVAFWCNPISGHATLYWYQQILGQGPKLLIQFQNNGVVDDSQLPKDRFSAERLKGVDSTLKIQPAKLEDSAVYLCASSPSPGEALHFGNGTRLTVT.

A word on this clonotype: A much larger clone sits a single nucleotide away, making a read error possible. Given the absence of the conserved phenylalanine or tryptophan at the CDR3 end, a read error is likely. The chain has TRBV20-1 and TRBJ2-7; D remains unclear. The V end was cut by 5 bases, the J end by 2 bases, with 10 bases between. The CDR3 spans 12 residues. Germline CDR1 reads DFQATT; CDR2 reads SNEGSKA (reference sequence). The DNA for the CDR3 is TGCAGTGCTGAGGACCAAACCTACGAGCAGTACCTC. Protein sequence: CSAEDQTYEQYL.

As for this clonotype: Since a much larger clone is just one base distant, this may be a read error. The chain has TRBV27 and TRBJ1-5; TRBD1 matches at 9 bases. Germline values: CDR1 MNHEY, CDR2 SMNVEV (reference sequence). Trimming removed 5 bases from V and 2 bases from J; junction bases left unmatched: 7. The CDR3 covers 16 residues. CDR3 amino acids: CASSLWDRVGNQPQHF. The CDR3 DNA follows: TGTGCCAGCAGTCTCTGGGACAGGGTGGGCAATCAGCCCCAGCATTTT.

The CDR3 nucleotides are TGTGCCAGCCGAAACGGACAGAGGAACACTGAAGCTTTCTTT. This translates into CASRNGQRNTEAFF. This chain connects TRBV6-5 to TRBJ1-1; D might be TRBD1 (6 bases). Germline CDR1 is MNHEY and CDR2 is SVGAGI. Between the trimmed V and J ends, which lost 8 bases and 1 base, there was a span of 14 bases. The CDR3 has 14 residues.

This clonotype occurred many times. This chain connects TRBV27 to TRBJ1-1, with 7 bases identical to TRBD1. The CDR3 is 14 amino acids. J gave up 5 bases and V 6 bases, and 9 bases lay outside the gene matches. The germline CDR1 and CDR2 sequences are MNHEY and SMNVEV (reference sequence). CDR3 nucleotide sequence: TGTGCCAGCAGGCCGTCAGGGGGAGGGACTGAAGCTTTCTTT. Encoded protein: CASRPSGGGTEAFF.

V gene TRBV3-1 combines with J gene TRBJ1-1; maybe TRBD1 (5 bases). This CDR3 contains 15 residues. V shed 1 base and J shed 6 bases, with 15 bases lying between them. Germline-derived CDR1 and CDR2 are LGHDT and YNNKEL (reference sequence). CDR3 in amino acids: CASSQGSLRGAEAFF. For the CDR3, the DNA is TGTGCCAGCAGCCAAGGTTCATTAAGAGGGGCTGAAGCTTTCTTT.

The rearrangement links TRBV11-2 to TRBJ2-3; TRBD2 is a possible D gene (6 bases). The CDR3 runs to 16 residues. Trimming took off 5 bases at V and 4 bases at J, with 19 bases between the two ends. Germline CDR1 is SGHAT and CDR2 is FQNNGV. The CDR3 loop is CASSPSGGRIADTQYF. The DNA of the CDR3 is TGTGCCAGCAGCCCGTCCGGGGGTAGAATAGCAGATACGCAGTATTTT.

In its sample, this clonotype was seen many times. The CDR3 DNA follows: TGTGCCATCAGGAACGGGCCCCAAGAGACCCAGTACTTC. Protein product: CAIRNGPQETQYF. This chain joins TRBV10-3 and TRBJ2-5; D not resolved. The CDR3 has 13 amino acids. The germline V gene encodes CDR1 ENHRY and CDR2 SYGVKD. V lost 6 bases, J lost 1 base, and 9 bases lay in between.

By proportion, this clonotype is medium-sized. The rearrangement joins TRBV2 to TRBJ2-7; 7 bases are a match to TRBD1. The trim removed 6 bases at V and 0 bases at J, leaving 8 bases unmatched. This CDR3 spans 15 amino acids. Germline CDR1 SNHLY, CDR2 FYNNEI. CDR3 sequence reads: CASSGGQAFSYEQYF. CDR3 coding DNA: TGTGCCAGCAGCGGTGGACAGGCCTTCTCCTACGAGCAGTACTTC.

This clonotype is medium-sized within its sample. The chain links TRBV20-1 to TRBJ2-7; 9 bases map to TRBD2. The CDR3 consists of 14 residues. Germline-derived CDR1 and CDR2 are DFQATT and SNEGSKA (reference sequence). J gave up 3 bases and V 5 bases, and 8 bases lay outside the gene matches. The CDR3 is CSAEETSGYYEQYF. For the CDR3, the DNA is TGCAGTGCTGAGGAGACTAGCGGTTACTACGAGCAGTACTTC.

In this sample, this clonotype turned up many times. The chain combines TRBV11-2 with TRBJ2-5; 8 positions match TRBD1. CDR1 and CDR2 from the germline V gene are SGHAT and FQNNGV. The ends lost 0 bases at V and 5 bases at J; junction bases unmatched: 8. There are 16 residues in the CDR3. The CDR3 DNA reads as TGTGCCAGCAGCTTAGATCGGGCAGGGGGCAAGGAGACCCAGTACTTC. It codes for CASSLDRAGGKETQYF. The variable domain in full, completed from reference TRBV11-2 and TRBJ2-5, reads EAGVAQSPRYKIIEKRQSVAFWCNPISGHATLYWYQQILGQGPKLLIQFQNNGVVDDSQLPKDRFSAERLKGVDSTLKIQPAKLEDSAVYLCASSLDRAGGKETQYFGPGTRLLVL.

By proportion, this clonotype is medium-sized (0.01 to 0.1%). The chain links TRBV20-1 to TRBJ2-3; 7 bases fit TRBD2. V shed 2 bases and J 6 bases; nucleotides not matched to a gene: 5. This CDR3 contains 13 residues. CDR1 DFQATT and CDR2 SNEGSKA come from the germline V gene (reference sequence). The CDR3 here is CSARSGVGDTQYF. The CDR3 DNA sequence: TGCAGTGCTAGAAGCGGGGTAGGGGATACGCAGTATTTT.

Judged by abundance, this clonotype is medium-sized. The rearrangement joins TRBV27 to TRBJ1-5; TRBD1 might be the D (5 bases). V gave up 4 bases and J gave up 0 bases, with 7 bases separating them. Germline CDR1 is MNHEY and CDR2 is SMNVEV (reference sequence). The CDR3 sequence is 14 residues long. The CDR3: CASSSGTSNQPQHF. The CDR3, as DNA: TGTGCCAGCAGTTCAGGGACTAGCAATCAGCCCCAGCATTTT.

Notes on this clonotype: This may stem from a read error, because a much larger clone lies one nucleotide away. This rearrangement joins TRBV14 to TRBJ1-4; no clear D. CDR1 is SGHDN and CDR2 is FVKESK in the germline V gene. This CDR3 region has 16 residues. CDR3 protein: CASSPLEFGKREKLSF. The CDR3 coding sequence is TGTGCCAGCAGCCCCCTCGAGTTCGGGAAGAGGGAAAAACTGTCTTTT. Variable domain in full (rest from reference TRBV14 and TRBJ1-4): EAGVTQFPSHSVIEKGQTVTLRCDPISGHDNLYWYRRVMGKEIKFLLHFVKESKQDESGMPNNRFLAERTGGTYSTLKVQPAELEDSGVYFCASSPLEFGKREKLSFGSGTQLSVL.

This clonotype has at least ten counts. CDR3 DNA: TGTGCCAGCAGCTTGGGGACAGGGAGCTCCTATAATTCACCCCTCCACTTT. Translating gives CASSLGTGSSYNSPLHF. This sequence joins TRBV5-6 and TRBJ1-6; 8 nucleotides agree with TRBD1. The CDR3 runs to 17 residues. Germline V CDR1 and CDR2: SGHDT, YYEEEE. V shed 0 bases and J 0 bases; nucleotides not matched to a gene: 2. The whole variable domain, remainder taken from reference TRBV5-6 and TRBJ1-6, is DAGVTQSPTHLIKTRGQQVTLRCSPKSGHDTVSWYQQALGQGPQFIFQYYEEEERQRGNFPDRFSGHQFPNYSSELNVNALLLGDSALYLCASSLGTGSSYNSPLHFGNGTRLTVT.

Many counts were recorded for this clonotype. The chain has TRBV7-9 and TRBJ2-3, with D maybe TRBD2 (6 bases). Germline V gene data show CDR1 as SEHNR and CDR2 as FQNEAQ (reference sequence). Trimming shortened V by 2 bases and J by 9 bases, and 9 bases separated the two germline ends. The CDR3 has 12 amino acids. The CDR3 DNA is TGTGCCAGCAGCTTACCGGGAGACACGCAGTATTTT. This sequence encodes CASSLPGDTQYF.

The CDR3 loop reads CASSQDREFKLFF. CDR3 nucleotide sequence: TGTGCCAGCAGCCAAGACCGGGAGTTTAAGCTGTTTTTT. J is TRBJ2-2 and V is TRBV3-1; a weak D match, TRBD2 (6 bases). With 0 bases removed from V and 12 bases from J, the gap between germline ends came to 11 bases. The CDR3 has 13 residues. The V gene's germline CDR1 is LGHDT and CDR2 YNNKEL (reference sequence). Full variable domain (rest looked up from reference TRBV3-1 and TRBJ2-2): DTAVSQTPKYLVTQMGNDKSIKCEQNLGHDTMYWYKQDSKKFLKIMFSYNNKELIINETVPNRFSPKSPDKAHLNLHINSLELGDSAVYFCASSQDREFKLFFGEGSRLTVL.

At least ten counts were recorded for this clonotype. This chain connects TRBV5-1 to TRBJ1-2; D unclear. The CDR3 spans 13 residues. V shed 4 bases and J shed 4 bases, with 11 bases lying between them. Germline lookup yields CDR1 SGHRS and CDR2 YFSETQ. CDR3: CASSLGGGYGYTF. DNA for the CDR3: TGCGCCAGCAGCCTGGGCGGAGGCTATGGCTACACCTTC.

The chain couples TRBV20-1 to TRBJ1-2, with 8 positions matching TRBD1. Trimming at V came to 6 bases and at J to 3 bases, leaving 3 bases not matched to a gene. The CDR3 is 12 amino acids. CDR1 and CDR2 (germline): DFQATT, SNEGSKA (reference sequence). This CDR3 is CSAETGDYGYTF. The DNA for the CDR3 is TGCAGTGCCGAGACAGGGGACTATGGCTACACCTTC.

This clonotype is deemed medium-sized (0.01 to 0.1%). The chain couples TRBV11-2 to TRBJ2-2; maybe TRBD2 (5 bases). CDR3 length: 14 residues. Deletions cut 1 base from V and 5 bases from J, with 8 bases between. Germline assignment: CDR1 SGHAT and CDR2 FQNNGV. The CDR3 coding sequence is TGTGCCAGCAGCTTAGCCCGGGGAACCGGGGAGCTGTTTTTT. Its protein is CASSLARGTGELFF.

This clonotype showed up many times. This chain links TRBV2 with TRBJ2-7; TRBD2 matches at 7 bases. The CDR3 spans 13 residues. V was clipped by 4 bases and J by 4 bases; unmatched bases: 4. CDR1 and CDR2 (germline): SNHLY, FYNNEI. CDR3 protein: CASSVGGRYEQYF. DNA of the CDR3: TGTGCCAGCAGTGTCGGGGGGAGGTACGAGCAGTACTTC. Together with reference TRBV2 and TRBJ2-7, the CDR3 gives the full variable domain: EPEVTQTPSHQVTQMGQEVILRCVPISNHLYFYWYRQILGQKVEFLVSFYNNEISEKSEIFDDQFSVERPDGSNFTLKIRSTKLEDSAMYFCASSVGGRYEQYFGPGTRLTVT.

This clonotype was counted ten times or more. The chain joins TRBV6-2 or TRBV6-3 to TRBJ1-1; D might be TRBD1 (6 bases). The CDR3 has 14 amino acids. V gave up 5 bases and J gave up 9 bases, with 19 bases separating them. The germline V gene has CDR1 MNHEY and CDR2 SVGEGT. CDR3 DNA: TGTGCCAGCAGTCAGGGGCGGGCATGGAGTCAAGCTTTCTTT. It codes for CASSQGRAWSQAFF.

V is TRBV11-1 and J is TRBJ2-3, with 8 bases fitting TRBD2. This CDR3 is built from 17 residues. The V and J ends lost 0 bases and 0 bases, in that order; junction bases with no gene match: 5. Germline lookup yields CDR1 SGHAT and CDR2 FQDESV (reference sequence). The CDR3 sequence is CASSLAQLAESTDTQYF. Written as DNA, the CDR3 is TGTGCCAGCAGCTTAGCGCAACTAGCGGAGAGCACAGATACGCAGTATTTT.

This clonotype was recorded many times. This chain uses TRBV29-1 with TRBJ2-1, with D uncertain. The V end was cut by 0 bases, the J end by 7 bases, with 13 bases between. This CDR3 is 14 amino acids long. Germline values: CDR1 SQVTM, CDR2 ANQGSEA. The CDR3 DNA reads TGCAGCGTTGAAGATGAACTCCTTAAGAATGAGCAGTTCTTC. Residues: CSVEDELLKNEQFF.

This clonotype showed up many times. The chain has TRBV12-3 or TRBV12-4 and TRBJ2-7; a possible D gene is TRBD2 (7 bases). Between the trimmed V and J ends, which lost 6 bases and 0 bases, there was a span of 12 bases. The CDR3 spans 14 residues. Here the CDR3 DNA reads TGTGCCAGCAGAGCGGGACACAGCTCCTACGAGCAGTACTTC. The encoded protein is CASRAGHSSYEQYF.

Comments on this clonotype: A much larger clone sits a single nucleotide away, making a read error possible. The rearrangement joins TRBV10-3 to TRBJ1-1; D ambiguous. The V end lost 4 bases, the J end lost 5 bases, and 11 bases lay between the germline ends. Germline CDR1 reads ENHRY; CDR2 reads SYGVKD. The CDR3 totals 13 residues. CDR3 protein: CAISVGNRTEAFF. For the CDR3, the DNA is TGTGCCATCAGTGTCGGGAATCGGACTGAAGCTTTCTTT.